The 8 T cell receptor beta chains below come from one sample, sequenced in a study of T cells in Graves' hyperthyroidism and ophthalmopathy (dated by TCRdb to 2018 to 2020). The library relied on multiplex PCR. The instrument was an Illumina HiSeq 2000. The TCR beta CDR3 regions were amplified from RNA transcripts. For the first round of RT-PCR on the TCR CDR3, the HTBI primer set was used together with the Qiagen OneStep RT-PCR kit. The public reads were reprocessed in TCRdb via fastp at Q25 and MiXCR, keeping in-frame beta chains. Identical CDR3 protein sequences are pooled into one entry, listed with their most common genes and DNA. The sample has 350,000 to 400,000 distinct CDR3 sequences on record, 11% to 15% of them singletons. The top ten hold approximately 11% of the sample. Sequencing input: blood. Receptors originate from a woman aged 55-75 years with Graves' hyperthyroidism.

This clonotype was detected only a few times. The V and J genes are TRBV27 and TRBJ2-3, with 11 bases lining up with TRBD2. The CDR3 length is 15 residues. Germline trimming cut 6 bases from V and 3 bases from J; bases unmatched to any gene: 5. The germline CDR1 and CDR2 sequences are MNHEY and SMNVEV (reference sequence). CDR3 region: CASRLAGEGTDTQYF. CDR3 nucleotides: TGTGCCAGCAGACTAGCGGGAGAGGGGACAGATACGCAGTATTTT.

This clonotype was seen repeatedly, ten times or more. The chain couples TRBV11-2 to TRBJ2-3; D tentatively reads TRBD1 or TRBD2 (5 bases each). V was clipped by 4 bases and J by 10 bases, with 12 bases between them. The CDR3 is 12 residues long. Germline V gives CDR1 SGHAT, CDR2 FQNNGV. In nucleotides, the CDR3 is TGTGCCAGCAGCTCGAATAGGGGAGCGCAGTATTTT. Translating it yields CASSSNRGAQYF. Full variable domain (outside the CDR3, taken from reference TRBV11-2 and TRBJ2-3): EAGVAQSPRYKIIEKRQSVAFWCNPISGHATLYWYQQILGQGPKLLIQFQNNGVVDDSQLPKDRFSAERLKGVDSTLKIQPAKLEDSAVYLCASSSNRGAQYFGPGTRLTVL.

The chain carries TRBV19 and TRBJ2-3; D remains ambiguous. Trimming shortened V by 7 bases and J by 7 bases, and 24 bases separated the two germline ends. The CDR3 has 16 residues. Germline lookup yields CDR1 LNHDA and CDR2 SQIVND (reference sequence). The CDR3 DNA reads TGTGCCAGTACCCCCGAAATAGCAGGATTCCCAAATACGCAGTATTTT. Translation gives CASTPEIAGFPNTQYF.

In this sample, this clonotype turned up a few times. The J gene is TRBJ2-7, the V gene TRBV4-1; D may be TRBD1 or TRBD2 (7 bases each). The CDR3 consists of 16 residues. With 5 bases removed from V and 0 bases from J, the gap between germline ends came to 17 bases. The germline V gene has CDR1 MGHRA and CDR2 YSYEKL. The CDR3 region has the DNA TGCGCCAGCAGCAAAGGGGGCGGGAGATCCTCCTACGAGCAGTACTTC. Translation gives CASSKGGGRSSYEQYF.

This clonotype came up many times. The rearrangement links TRBV20-1 to TRBJ1-1; TRBD1 is a possible D gene (6 bases). V lost 0 bases and J lost 4, with 15 bases in between. Germline-derived CDR1 and CDR2 are DFQATT and SNEGSKA (reference sequence). The CDR3 is 15 amino acids. CDR3 loop: CSARDRAGAGTEAFF. The CDR3 DNA sequence: TGCAGTGCTAGAGATCGGGCGGGGGCAGGCACTGAAGCTTTCTTT.

This clonotype was observed a few times. The CDR3, as DNA: TGTGCCAGCAACAAGGACAGGGGGGCGAACACCGGGGAGCTGTTTTTT. Amino acid sequence: CASNKDRGANTGELFF. This sequence joins TRBV27 and TRBJ2-2; 10 nucleotides agree with TRBD1. This CDR3 is 16 amino acids long. J was trimmed by 0 bases and V by 7 bases; bases with no gene match: 5. Germline V gene sequence: CDR1 MNHEY, CDR2 SMNVEV (reference sequence).

There are many counts of this clonotype. This chain links TRBV28 with TRBJ2-3, with TRBD1 matching 10 bases. The CDR3 runs 15 residues. V shed 6 bases and J 2 bases; nucleotides not matched to a gene: 5. Germline CDR1 and CDR2: MDHEN and SYDVKM. In DNA, the CDR3 is TGTGCCAGCAGCACAGGACAGGGGGTCACAGATACGCAGTATTTT. Protein: CASSTGQGVTDTQYF. The variable domain in full, completed from reference TRBV28 and TRBJ2-3, reads DVKVTQSSRYLVKRTGEKVFLECVQDMDHENMFWYRQDPGLGLRLIYFSYDVKMKEKGDIPEGYSVSREKKERFSLILESASTNQTSMYLCASSTGQGVTDTQYFGPGTRLTVL.

This clonotype has ten or more counts. The V and J genes are TRBV12-3 or TRBV12-4 and TRBJ1-3, with no clear D. This CDR3 is built from 15 residues. V was cut by 3 bases and J by 2 bases, with 11 bases left in between. The CDR3 nucleotides are TGTGCCAGCAGTTTCGGCAGGCTGGCTGGAAACACCATATATTTT. Encoded protein: CASSFGRLAGNTIYF.